Listed here are 23 T cell receptor beta chains from one sample, sequenced in a study of blood T cell repertoires in COVID-19. Sequencing was performed with immunoSEQ multiplex PCR; in TCRdb, only in-frame clones are kept and a portion is missing. Of 250,000 to 300,000 clones in the sample, 89% are singletons; the top ten hold around an eighth. Specimen: peripheral blood. Receptor source: a woman aged 55-75 years with acute or convalescent COVID-19.

The CDR3 nucleotides read TGTGCCAGTAGGACGACAGGGGGCCTTGGAAACACCATATATTTT. It specifies CASRTTGGLGNTIYF. The chain is built from TRBV19 and TRBJ1-3; 10 bases align to TRBD1. The CDR3 is 15 residues long. The germline V gene has CDR1 LNHDA and CDR2 SQIVND (reference sequence). With 6 bases clipped from V and 3 bases from J, the junction kept 5 bases outside the gene matches.

The chain links TRBV5-1 to TRBJ1-5, with TRBD1 matching 8 bases. The CDR3 has 15 residues. CDR1 and CDR2 from the germline V gene are SGHRS and YFSETQ. J was trimmed by 2 bases and V by 2 bases; bases with no gene match: 3. The DNA for the CDR3 is TGCGCCAGCAGCTTACAGGGGGGTGGCAATCAGCCCCAGCATTTT. Protein product: CASSLQGGGNQPQHF.

About this clone itself: In the same sample, other DNA sequences code for this CDR3. The chain has TRBV5-6 and TRBJ2-1; a possible D gene is TRBD2 (6 bases). V lost 6 bases to trimming and J lost 2 bases, with 18 bases between them. The CDR3 length is 16 residues. Germline V gives CDR1 SGHDT, CDR2 YYEEEE. The DNA of the CDR3 is TGTGCCAGCAATCGGAGGTTGGGGGGTACCTACAATGAGCAGTTCTTC. It translates to CASNRRLGGTYNEQFF.

The count of this clone is one. The rearrangement joins TRBV11-2 to TRBJ1-3, with D perhaps TRBD1 (6 bases). This CDR3 contains 16 residues. Looked up from germline, CDR1 is SGHAT and CDR2 is FQNNGV. Deletions cut 0 bases from V and 0 bases from J, with 9 bases between. The chain's CDR3 is CASSLEDSPSGNTIYF. CDR3 sequence (DNA): TGTGCCAGCAGCTTAGAGGACAGCCCCTCTGGAAACACCATATATTTT.

This chain connects TRBV9 to TRBJ2-2; tentatively, D is TRBD2 (7 bases). With 0 bases removed from V and 2 bases from J, the gap between germline ends came to 17 bases. Germline CDR1 and CDR2: SGDLS and YYNGEE. The CDR3 totals 18 residues. Here the CDR3 reads CASSVATAGASNTGELFF. The CDR3 DNA reads TGTGCCAGCAGCGTAGCTACTGCGGGGGCATCAAACACCGGGGAGCTGTTTTTT.

V gene TRBV2 combines with J gene TRBJ1-1; D remains ambiguous. Germline V lookup: CDR1 SNHLY, CDR2 FYNNEI. Between the trimmed V and J ends, which lost 10 bases and 1 base, there was a span of 7 bases. The CDR3 runs to 11 residues. CDR3 protein: CATAWNTEAFF. The CDR3 region has the DNA TGTGCCACCGCGTGGAACACTGAAGCTTTCTTT.

The chain links TRBV10-1 to TRBJ1-2; 9 nucleotides match TRBD1. V was clipped by 10 bases and J by 13 bases; unmatched bases: 10. From germline, CDR1 is WNHNN and CDR2 SYGVQD (reference sequence). The CDR3 length is 11 residues. CDR3 residues: CAIRDRDFATF. CDR3 nucleotide sequence: TGCGCCATCCGGGACAGGGATTTTGCCACCTTC.

This clone was counted a few times. The rearrangement joins TRBV6-6 to TRBJ2-7; 7 bases align to TRBD1. V shed 2 bases and J 4 bases; nucleotides not matched to a gene: 2. Germline assignment: CDR1 MNHNY and CDR2 SVGAGI (reference sequence). This CDR3 spans 13 amino acids. The CDR3 sequence is CASSYDREYEQYF. DNA of the CDR3: TGTGCCAGCAGTTACGACAGGGAATACGAGCAGTACTTC.

This clone was counted once. The chain has TRBV4-1 and TRBJ2-7, with 7 bases identical to TRBD1. The CDR3 covers 15 residues. The junction had 6 bases not matched to a gene; V was cut back by 1 base and J by 3 bases. Germline CDR1 reads MGHRA; CDR2 reads YSYEKL. Here the CDR3 reads CASSQGDRVIYEQYF. In nucleotides, the CDR3 is TGCGCCAGCAGCCAAGGGGACAGAGTAATCTACGAGCAGTACTTC.

This chain links TRBV19 with TRBJ1-5; 9 bases agree with TRBD1. CDR3 length: 17 residues. With 5 bases clipped from V and 6 bases from J, the junction kept 14 bases outside the gene matches. Germline V gene sequence: CDR1 LNHDA, CDR2 SQIVND (reference sequence). Here the CDR3 DNA reads TGTGCCAGTAGTTCCCCTCCCGGGACAGGGATGGGTCAGCCCCAGCATTTT. This gives the protein CASSSPPGTGMGQPQHF.

The V gene is TRBV6-6, the J gene TRBJ1-1; TRBD1 is a possible D gene (6 bases). Germline values: CDR1 MNHNY, CDR2 SVGAGI (reference sequence). Trimming pared 4 bases from V and 4 bases from J, leaving 16 bases between. This CDR3 spans 15 amino acids. The CDR3 sequence is CASSFDPGVGTEAFF. The CDR3 DNA reads as TGTGCCAGCAGTTTCGACCCAGGGGTTGGCACTGAAGCTTTCTTT.

The V and J genes are TRBV28 and TRBJ2-7, with 9 bases aligning to TRBD2. CDR1 and CDR2 (germline): MDHEN, SYDVKM. V was clipped by 6 bases and J by 4 bases; unmatched bases: 7. The CDR3 consists of 14 residues. The CDR3 loop is CASRAGGGLYEQYF. CDR3 DNA: TGTGCCAGCAGAGCGGGGGGAGGGTTATACGAGCAGTACTTC.

The chain combines TRBV14 with TRBJ2-1, with 9 bases lining up with TRBD2. Looked up from germline, CDR1 is SGHDN and CDR2 is FVKESK. The CDR3 has 15 amino acids. Trimming at V came to 1 base and at J to 7 bases, leaving 5 bases not matched to a gene. CDR3 in amino acids: CASSQVAGAVNEQFF. The CDR3 DNA reads as TGTGCCAGCAGCCAAGTAGCGGGAGCCGTTAATGAGCAGTTCTTC. Filled out from reference TRBV14 and TRBJ2-1, the complete variable domain reads EAGVTQFPSHSVIEKGQTVTLRCDPISGHDNLYWYRRVMGKEIKFLLHFVKESKQDESGMPNNRFLAERTGGTYSTLKVQPAELEDSGVYFCASSQVAGAVNEQFFGPGTRLTVL.

The V and J genes are TRBV6-2 or TRBV6-3 and TRBJ2-7; 9 bases are a match to TRBD1. This CDR3 has 16 amino acids. J gave up 2 bases and V 2 bases, and 7 bases lay outside the gene matches. The germline V gene has CDR1 MNHEY and CDR2 SVGEGT. The CDR3 protein is CASSYRIGQGPYEQYF. The CDR3 DNA is TGTGCCAGCAGTTACCGGATCGGACAGGGGCCCTACGAGCAGTACTTC.

The V call is TRBV5-5, the J call TRBJ2-2; 8 bases line up with TRBD1. With V trimmed by 0 bases and J by 0 bases, 10 bases remained unmatched. Germline loops: CDR1 SGHKS, CDR2 YYEKEE (reference sequence). The CDR3 length is 19 residues. The CDR3 nucleotides are TGTGCCAGCAGCTTGGGGGTGAGACAGGGGTGGACGAACACCGGGGAGCTGTTTTTT. Amino acid sequence: CASSLGVRQGWTNTGELFF.

The chain uses TRBV19 and TRBJ1-5, with a weak D call TRBD1 (6 bases). Germline loops: CDR1 LNHDA, CDR2 SQIVND (reference sequence). This CDR3 is built from 18 residues. The V and J ends lost 6 bases and 3 bases respectively, with 24 bases between them. CDR3 amino acids: CASRRTESFDGLNQPQHF. The DNA for the CDR3 is TGTGCCAGTAGGAGGACAGAGAGTTTCGACGGACTCAATCAGCCCCAGCATTTT.

This rearrangement joins TRBV11-2 to TRBJ2-5; D is perhaps TRBD1 (7 bases). The V end lost 5 bases, the J end lost 4 bases, and 17 bases lay between the germline ends. The germline gives CDR1 SGHAT, CDR2 FQNNGV. The CDR3 has 15 residues. CDR3 sequence reads: CASSKQGTLAETQYF. CDR3 sequence (DNA): TGTGCCAGCAGCAAACAGGGGACTCTTGCAGAGACCCAGTACTTC.

The V and J genes are TRBV3-1 (or the pseudogene TRBV3-2) and TRBJ1-2, with D hard to call. The ends were cut back, 1 base at V and 4 bases at J, with 10 bases in the middle. Germline V gene sequence: CDR1 LGHDT, CDR2 YNNKEL (reference sequence). The CDR3 has 14 residues. CDR3 bases: TGTGCCAGCAGCCAAGTGGGTCTAGTCTATGGCTACACCTTC. Translating gives CASSQVGLVYGYTF.

The gene calls are TRBV5-4 and TRBJ1-5; 11 nucleotides align to TRBD1. The CDR3 length is 16 residues. The germline V gene has CDR1 SGHNT and CDR2 YYREEE (reference sequence). Unmatched junction bases numbered 10, after V lost 4 bases and J lost 7 bases. CDR3 in DNA: TGTGCCAGCAGCAGGTGGACAGGGGGCGCCAACCAGCCCCAGCATTTT. Translated: CASSRWTGGANQPQHF.

The chain uses TRBV7-6 and TRBJ1-1; TRBD1 aligns across 12 bases. CDR1 is SGHVS and CDR2 is FNYEAQ in the germline V gene. Germline trimming cut 5 bases from V and 2 bases from J; bases unmatched to any gene: 12. There are 18 residues in the CDR3. The CDR3 loop reads CASSPPSWDRGPNTEAFF. The DNA for the CDR3 is TGTGCCAGCAGCCCTCCAAGTTGGGACAGGGGGCCAAACACTGAAGCTTTCTTT.

This clone appeared once. The gene calls are TRBV6-5 and TRBJ1-6; possibly TRBD1 for D (5 bases). Trimming took 0 bases from V and 9 from J, leaving 12 bases between them. Germline V lookup: CDR1 MNHEY, CDR2 SVGAGI. This CDR3 comprises 15 residues. CDR3 DNA: TGTGCCAGCAGTTACTCGAAAGGGGAGGGTTCACCCCTCCACTTT. It yields the protein CASSYSKGEGSPLHF.

The V call is TRBV5-8, the J call TRBJ1-6; D unresolved. Germline V gene sequence: CDR1 SGHTS, CDR2 YDEGEE. This CDR3 is built from 14 residues. The V gene lost 0 bases and the J gene lost 9 bases, with 10 bases spanning the gap. The CDR3 sequence is CASSLGGESSPLHF. CDR3 in DNA: TGTGCCAGCAGCTTGGGAGGAGAAAGTTCACCCCTCCACTTT.

The J gene is TRBJ2-1, the V gene TRBV16, with D perhaps matching TRBD2 (5 bases). Germline V CDR1 and CDR2: KGHSY, FQNENV. This CDR3 contains 15 residues. Trimming took off 3 bases at V and 4 bases at J, with 13 bases between the two ends. The CDR3, as DNA: TGTGCCAGCAGCCAGTTCCTAGCCGGATACAATGAGCAGTTCTTC. This encodes CASSQFLAGYNEQFF.